Presented here are 6 T cell receptor beta chains from one specimen sequenced in a study of control samples from healthy donors and cancer patients. Assay used: immunoSEQ multiplex PCR; TCRdb lists only in-frame clones, some missing. The sample lists around 130,000 clones; roughly nine tenths were seen once. Source material: blood. These receptors were taken from a man between 45 and 60 years old in good health.

This clone showed up just once. J is TRBJ2-5 and V is TRBV6-4, with D unclear. V lost 4 bases, J lost 6 bases, and 3 bases lay in between. Germline V gives CDR1 MRHNA, CDR2 SNTAGT. The CDR3 consists of 10 residues. CDR3: CASSGKTQYF. CDR3 in DNA: TGTGCCAGCAGTGGGAAGACCCAGTACTTC.

The V and J genes are TRBV11-3 and TRBJ2-2; D remains unclear. The V end lost 1 base, the J end lost 5 bases, and 5 bases lay between the germline ends. The germline V gene has CDR1 SGHNT and CDR2 YENEEA. This CDR3 is 13 amino acids long. The CDR3 sequence is CASSLVGTGELFF. For the CDR3, the DNA is TGTGCCAGCAGCTTAGTGGGAACCGGGGAGCTGTTTTTT.

The gene calls are TRBV3-1 (or the pseudogene TRBV3-2) and TRBJ2-2; TRBD1 matches 11 bases. V was pared by 4 bases and J by 3 bases, with 4 bases of the junction left unmatched. The CDR3 contains 16 residues. In germline, CDR1 is LGHDT, CDR2 YNNKEL (reference sequence). CDR3 nucleotide sequence: TGTGCCAGCAGCCGGGGGACAGGGGGGGACACCGGGGAGCTGTTTTTT. This translates into CASSRGTGGDTGELFF.

The chain has TRBV19 and TRBJ1-4, with 9 bases lining up with TRBD1. The germline V gene encodes CDR1 LNHDA and CDR2 SQIVND (reference sequence). There are 19 residues in the CDR3. Unmatched junction bases numbered 13, after V lost 0 bases and J lost 5 bases. The CDR3 DNA reads as TGTGCCAGTAGTATAGATCTCCGAAAATTTGGGACAGGGAATGAAAAACTGTTTTTT. This encodes CASSIDLRKFGTGNEKLFF.

The chain couples TRBV27 to TRBJ1-4, with D perhaps TRBD1 (6 bases). The CDR3 spans 17 residues. V lost 3 bases and J 8 bases, leaving 22 bases between the germline ends. Germline lookup yields CDR1 MNHEY and CDR2 SMNVEV (reference sequence). CDR3 amino acids: CASSFDDRGAGAEKLFF. CDR3 in DNA: TGTGCCAGCAGTTTCGATGATAGGGGGGCCGGCGCGGAAAAACTGTTTTTT.

Turning to this clone: The same CDR3 is also encoded by other DNA sequences in this sample. The chain joins TRBV11-2 to TRBJ1-1; 7 bases fit TRBD1. The CDR3 totals 13 residues. The V gene end was trimmed by 5 bases and the J gene end by 1 base; junction bases not matched to a gene: 1. Germline CDR1 and CDR2: SGHAT and FQNNGV. CDR3: CASSRDRNTEAFF. DNA for the CDR3: TGTGCCAGCAGCCGGGACAGGAACACTGAAGCTTTCTTT.